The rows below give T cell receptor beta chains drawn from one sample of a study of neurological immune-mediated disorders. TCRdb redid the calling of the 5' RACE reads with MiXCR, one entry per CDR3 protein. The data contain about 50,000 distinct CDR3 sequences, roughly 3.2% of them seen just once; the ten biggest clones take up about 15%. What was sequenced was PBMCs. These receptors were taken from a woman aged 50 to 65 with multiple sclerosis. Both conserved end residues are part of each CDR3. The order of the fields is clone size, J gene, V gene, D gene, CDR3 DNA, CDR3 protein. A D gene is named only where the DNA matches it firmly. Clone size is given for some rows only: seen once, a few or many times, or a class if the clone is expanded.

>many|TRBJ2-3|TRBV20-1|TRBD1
TGCAGTGCTAGGGACAGGAGGTTTGAAGGGTCAGATACGCAGTATTTT
CSARDRRFEGSDTQYF
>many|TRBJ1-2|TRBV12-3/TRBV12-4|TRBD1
TGTGCCAGCAGTTGGGGGACAGGCGGCGGCTACACCTTC
CASSWGTGGGYTF
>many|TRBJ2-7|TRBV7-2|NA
TGTGCCAGCAGCCCAAGACGCGGGACCGAGCAGTACTTC
CASSPRRGTEQYF
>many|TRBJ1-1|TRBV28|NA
TGTGCCACCCGCGACACTGAAGCTTTCTTT
CATRDTEAFF
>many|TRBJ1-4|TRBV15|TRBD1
TGTGCCACCAGCCGAGGGGACAGCGGCGGGGTAAAACTGTTTTTT
CATSRGDSGGVKLFF
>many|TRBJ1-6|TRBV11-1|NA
TGTGCCAGCAGCCGGGGCCGGACGCGTTCACCCCTCCACTTT
CASSRGRTRSPLHF
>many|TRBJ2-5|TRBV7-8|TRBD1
TGTGCCAGCAGCTTCCGAATTACTACCGGGACAGCAAAAGAGACCCAGTACTTC
CASSFRITTGTAKETQYF
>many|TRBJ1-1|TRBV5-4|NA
TGTGCCAGCAGCCTCAGACTGAACACTGAAGCTTTCTTT
CASSLRLNTEAFF
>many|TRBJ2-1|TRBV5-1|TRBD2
TGCGCCAGCAGCTTGAGACTCAGGACTAGCTCCTACAATGAGCAGTTCTTC
CASSLRLRTSSYNEQFF
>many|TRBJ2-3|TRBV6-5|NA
TGTGCCAGCAGACGCGGGACAGACACAGATACGCAGTATTTT
CASRRGTDTDTQYF
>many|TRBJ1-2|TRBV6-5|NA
TGTGCCAGCAGAACTGGCCGAGCCTATGGCTACACCTTC
CASRTGRAYGYTF
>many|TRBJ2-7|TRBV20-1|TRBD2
TGCAGTGCTAGAGCTGGGACTAGCGGGTACTACGAGCAGTACTTC
CSARAGTSGYYEQYF
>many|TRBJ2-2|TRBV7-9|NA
TGTGCCAGCTCGGGCGTCACCGGGGAGCTGTTTTTT
CASSGVTGELFF
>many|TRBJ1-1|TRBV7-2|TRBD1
TGTGCCAGCAGCTTAGTTACAGGGGAGGGGACTGAAGCTTTCTTT
CASSLVTGEGTEAFF
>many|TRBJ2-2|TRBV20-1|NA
TGCAGTACCCCAAAGGGGGGGGGACTGACCGGGGAGCTGTTTTTT
CSTPKGGGLTGELFF
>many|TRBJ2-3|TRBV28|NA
TGTGCCAGCAGTACGCCGGGCAAGAGGGCAGATACGCAGTATTTT
CASSTPGKRADTQYF
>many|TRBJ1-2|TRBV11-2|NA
TGTGCCAGCACTCTTTCGGTTGGCTATGGCTACACCTTC
CASTLSVGYGYTF
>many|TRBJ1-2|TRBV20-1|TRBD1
TGCAGTGCTAGACGGACAGGGGGGAGGTATGGCTACACCTTC
CSARRTGGRYGYTF
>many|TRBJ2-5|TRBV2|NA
TGTGCCAGCAGTGTTCACAGAGCAGAGACCCAGTACTTC
CASSVHRAETQYF
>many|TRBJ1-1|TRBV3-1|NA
TGTGCCAGCAGCCCACGGGCTATGAACACTGAAGCTTTCTTT
CASSPRAMNTEAFF
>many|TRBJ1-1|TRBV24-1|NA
TGTGCCACCAGTGCGGGGGGCCGTACTGAAGCTTTCTTT
CATSAGGRTEAFF
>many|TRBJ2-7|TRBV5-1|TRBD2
TGCGCCAGCAGCCTAGCGGGAGGGCCAGCCTACGAGCAGTACTTC
CASSLAGGPAYEQYF
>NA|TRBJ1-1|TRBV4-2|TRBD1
TGTGCCAGCAGCCAAGACCGGACAGGGGGCGCAGAGTGGAACACTGAAGCTTTCTTT
CASSQDRTGGAEWNTEAFF
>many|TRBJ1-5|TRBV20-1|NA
TGCAGTGCTAGAGCGGCGGAGGGACAGCCCCAGCATTTT
CSARAAEGQPQHF
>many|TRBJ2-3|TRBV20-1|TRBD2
TGCAGTGCTAGAGGCACGCAGAAACTAGCGGGTACCGAGCAGTATTTT
CSARGTQKLAGTEQYF
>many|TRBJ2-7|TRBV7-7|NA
TGTGCTAGCAGCTTATCCTCAGGGGCCTACGAGCAGTACTTC
CASSLSSGAYEQYF
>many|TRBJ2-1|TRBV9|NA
TGTGCCAGCAGCGTAGGTCCGGGAGTCCGCAATGAGCAGTTCTTC
CASSVGPGVRNEQFF
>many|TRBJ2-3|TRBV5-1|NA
TGCGCCAGCAGCAAGGAGAAAAGCACAGATACGCAGTATTTT
CASSKEKSTDTQYF
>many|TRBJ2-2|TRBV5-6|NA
TGTGCCAGCAGCCGAACTACCGGGGAGCTGTTTTTT
CASSRTTGELFF
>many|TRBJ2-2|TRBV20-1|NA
TGCAGTGCTAGAGCGGGAGCGAACACCGGGGAGCTGTTTTTT
CSARAGANTGELFF
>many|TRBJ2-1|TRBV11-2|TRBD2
TGTGCCAGCAGCTTAGATGAGGGGACTAGCTTTTATGAGCAGTTCTTC
CASSLDEGTSFYEQFF
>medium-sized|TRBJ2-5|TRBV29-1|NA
TGCACCACGTCGGCAGGTCAAGAGACCCAGTACTTC
CTTSAGQETQYF
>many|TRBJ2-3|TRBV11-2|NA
TGTGCCAGCGGAGGGCGCACAGATACGCAGTATTTT
CASGGRTDTQYF
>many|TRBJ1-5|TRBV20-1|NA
TGCAGTGCCCGGGCGGGGGGCGCGCAGCCCCAGCATTTT
CSARAGGAQPQHF
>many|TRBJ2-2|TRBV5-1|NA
TGCGCCAGCAGCTTACCCCAGAACACCGGGGAGCTGTTTTTT
CASSLPQNTGELFF
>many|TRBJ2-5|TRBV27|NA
TGTGCCAGCAGTTTAGCCCTTGAGGCAGGGGAGACCCAGTACTTC
CASSLALEAGETQYF
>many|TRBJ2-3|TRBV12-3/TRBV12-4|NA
TGTGCCAGCAGTCCCGGACTGACGGCCGCTAGCACAGATACGCAGTATTTT
CASSPGLTAASTDTQYF
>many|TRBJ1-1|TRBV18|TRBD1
TGTGCCAGCTCTCAAACAGGGGACACTGAAGCTTTCTTT
CASSQTGDTEAFF
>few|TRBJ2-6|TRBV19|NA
TGTGCCAGTAGTGCGGACAGTAGCTCTGGGGCCAACGTCCTGACTTTC
CASSADSSSGANVLTF
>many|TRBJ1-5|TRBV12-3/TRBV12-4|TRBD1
TGTGCCAGCAGTGGGGGACAGGGGGATCAGCCCCAGCATTTT
CASSGGQGDQPQHF
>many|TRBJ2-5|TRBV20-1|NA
TGCAGTGCTAGAGATCTAGAGGCAGCCCAAGAGACCCAGTACTTC
CSARDLEAAQETQYF
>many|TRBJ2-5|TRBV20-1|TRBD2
TGCAGTGCTAGTGGCGCGGGAGGGCCGAAGACCCAGTACTTC
CSASGAGGPKTQYF
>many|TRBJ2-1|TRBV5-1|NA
TGCGCCAGCAGCTCTCCAGGGTGGGGGCAGTTCTTC
CASSSPGWGQFF
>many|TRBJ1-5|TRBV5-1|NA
TGCGCCAGCAGCCAGGGGACCGACAATCAGCCCCAGCATTTT
CASSQGTDNQPQHF
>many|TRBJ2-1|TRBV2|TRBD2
TGTGCCAGCACCTACGGACTAGCGGGTTACAATGAGCAGTTCTTC
CASTYGLAGYNEQFF
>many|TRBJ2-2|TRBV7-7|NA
TGTGCCAGCAGCCGATCAATCACAGGGAAGAACACCGGGGAGCTGTTTTTT
CASSRSITGKNTGELFF
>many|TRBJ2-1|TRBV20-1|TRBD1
TGCAGTGCTCCGGACAGGGTTTCCTACAATGAGCAGTTCTTC
CSAPDRVSYNEQFF
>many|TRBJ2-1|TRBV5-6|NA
TGTGCCAGCAGCTTGCCCGGGGGCTCATACAATGAGCAGTTCTTC
CASSLPGGSYNEQFF
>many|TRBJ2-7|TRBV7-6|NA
TGTGCCAGCAGCTTAAGTGTAGGGAAGGAGCAGTACTTC
CASSLSVGKEQYF
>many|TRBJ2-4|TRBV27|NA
TGTGCCAGCAGTCCTCGGGGGGCTGGCAAAAACATTCAGTACTTC
CASSPRGAGKNIQYF
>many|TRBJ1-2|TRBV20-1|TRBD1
TGCAGTGCTAGAGGACCGGACAGGGCAGGATTGGGCTACACCTTC
CSARGPDRAGLGYTF
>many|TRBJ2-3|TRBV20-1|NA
TGCAGTGCTAGAGATGTAGGGAAAAATACGCAGTATTTT
CSARDVGKNTQYF
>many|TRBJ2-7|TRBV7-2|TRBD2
TGTGCCAGCAGCTTAGTCCCATCCACTAGCGGGAGTAAAACCTACGAGCAGTACTTC
CASSLVPSTSGSKTYEQYF
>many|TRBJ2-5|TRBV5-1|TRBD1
TGCGCCAGCAGCTTGGAAACAGGGGGCGCGGGGGAGACCCAGTACTTC
CASSLETGGAGETQYF